The text below deals with one T cell receptor beta chain. CDR1 SGHTA and CDR2 FQGNSA come from the germline V gene. The V end was cut by 1 base, the J end by 5 bases, with 12 bases between. This CDR3 spans 15 amino acids. The entry originates in a study of cytomegalovirus exposure and HLA in healthy donors. Amplification used 60 Vbeta primers and 13 Jbeta primers. TCRdb's copy holds only in-frame clones and misses some; the assay was immunoSEQ multiplex PCR. This table holds over 100,000 clones, less than 65% found once. The receptor was derived from a man aged 35 to 55 in good health and CMV-seropositive. The sequenced sample consisted of PBMCs. The V and J genes are TRBV7-2 and TRBJ1-5; D gene uncertain. CDR3 residues: CASSLGQWEYQPQHF. The CDR3 region has the DNA TGTGCCAGCAGCTTAGGCCAGTGGGAGTATCAGCCCCAGCATTTT.